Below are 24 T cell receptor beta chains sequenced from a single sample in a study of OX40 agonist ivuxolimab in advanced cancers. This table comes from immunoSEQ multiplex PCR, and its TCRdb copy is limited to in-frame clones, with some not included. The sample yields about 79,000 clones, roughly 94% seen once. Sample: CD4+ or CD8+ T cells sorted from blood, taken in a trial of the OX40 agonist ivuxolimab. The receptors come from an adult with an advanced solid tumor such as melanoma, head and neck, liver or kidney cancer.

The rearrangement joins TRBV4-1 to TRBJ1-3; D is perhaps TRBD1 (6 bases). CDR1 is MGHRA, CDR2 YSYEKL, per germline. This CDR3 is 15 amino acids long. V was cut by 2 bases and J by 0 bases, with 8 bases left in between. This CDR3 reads CASSQQQGSGNTIYF. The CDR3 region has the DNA TGCGCCAGCAGCCAACAACAGGGCTCTGGAAACACCATATATTTT.

This CDR3 is CASNDRVYNSPLHF. CDR3 nucleotides: TGTGCCAGCAACGACAGGGTGTATAATTCACCCCTCCACTTT. This chain connects TRBV2 to TRBJ1-6; 7 nucleotides align to TRBD1. Germline CDR1 reads SNHLY; CDR2 reads FYNNEI. The CDR3 sequence is 14 residues long. Trimming at V came to 7 bases and at J to 4 bases, leaving 4 bases not matched to a gene.

In DNA form, the CDR3 reads TGCGCCAGCAGCGGGGGAGCTAACTATGGCTACACCTTC. It codes for CASSGGANYGYTF. This sequence joins TRBV5-1 and TRBJ1-2, with a possible D match to TRBD1 (5 bases). This CDR3 is built from 13 residues. The V and J ends lost 4 bases and 0 bases respectively, with 7 bases between them. CDR1 is SGHRS and CDR2 is YFSETQ in the germline V gene. The entire variable domain, with the rest obtained from reference TRBV5-1 and TRBJ1-2, is as follows: KAGVTQTPRYLIKTRGQQVTLSCSPISGHRSVSWYQQTPGQGLQFLFEYFSETQRNKGNFPGRFSGRQFSNSRSEMNVSTLELGDSALYLCASSGGANYGYTFGSGTRLTVV.

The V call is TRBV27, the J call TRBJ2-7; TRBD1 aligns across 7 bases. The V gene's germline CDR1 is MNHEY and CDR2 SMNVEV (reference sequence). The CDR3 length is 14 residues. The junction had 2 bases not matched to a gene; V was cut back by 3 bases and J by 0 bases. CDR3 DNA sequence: TGTGCCAGCAGTTTCGGGGACAGCTCCTACGAGCAGTACTTC. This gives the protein CASSFGDSSYEQYF.

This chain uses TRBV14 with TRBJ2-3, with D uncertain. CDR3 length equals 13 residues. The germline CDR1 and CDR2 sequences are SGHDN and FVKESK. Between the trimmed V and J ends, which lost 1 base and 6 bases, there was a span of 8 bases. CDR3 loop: CASSQATADTQYF. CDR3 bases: TGTGCCAGCAGCCAAGCGACGGCCGATACGCAGTATTTT. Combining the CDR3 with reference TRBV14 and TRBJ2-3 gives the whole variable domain EAGVTQFPSHSVIEKGQTVTLRCDPISGHDNLYWYRRVMGKEIKFLLHFVKESKQDESGMPNNRFLAERTGGTYSTLKVQPAELEDSGVYFCASSQATADTQYFGPGTRLTVL.

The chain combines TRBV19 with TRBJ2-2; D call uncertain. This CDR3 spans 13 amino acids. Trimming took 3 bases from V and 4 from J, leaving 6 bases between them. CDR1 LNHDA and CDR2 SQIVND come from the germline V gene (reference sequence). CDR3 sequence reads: CASSIASTGELFF. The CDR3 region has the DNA TGTGCCAGTAGTATCGCCAGCACCGGGGAGCTGTTTTTT. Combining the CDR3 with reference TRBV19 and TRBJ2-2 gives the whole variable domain DGGITQSPKYLFRKEGQNVTLSCEQNLNHDAMYWYRQDPGQGLRLIYYSQIVNDFQKGDIAEGYSVSREKKESFPLTVTSAQKNPTAFYLCASSIASTGELFFGEGSRLTVL.

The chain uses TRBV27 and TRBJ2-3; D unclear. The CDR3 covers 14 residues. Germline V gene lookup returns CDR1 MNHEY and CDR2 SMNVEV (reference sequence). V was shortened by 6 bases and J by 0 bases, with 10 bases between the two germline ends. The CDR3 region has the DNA TGTGCCAGCAGCCGAAGCGATAGCACAGATACGCAGTATTTT. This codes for CASSRSDSTDTQYF.

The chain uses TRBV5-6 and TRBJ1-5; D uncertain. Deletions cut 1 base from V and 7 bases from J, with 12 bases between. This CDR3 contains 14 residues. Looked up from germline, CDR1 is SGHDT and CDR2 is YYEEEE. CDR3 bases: TGTGCCAGCAGCTTGTTGGAGGGAGAACAGCCCCAGCATTTT. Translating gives CASSLLEGEQPQHF.

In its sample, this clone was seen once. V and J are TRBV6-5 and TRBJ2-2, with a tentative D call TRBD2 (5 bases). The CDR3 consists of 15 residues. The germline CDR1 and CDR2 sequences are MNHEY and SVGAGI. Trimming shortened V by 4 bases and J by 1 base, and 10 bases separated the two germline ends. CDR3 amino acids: CASSSGLGNTGELFF. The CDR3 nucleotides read TGTGCCAGCAGTTCCGGACTGGGGAACACCGGGGAGCTGTTTTTT.

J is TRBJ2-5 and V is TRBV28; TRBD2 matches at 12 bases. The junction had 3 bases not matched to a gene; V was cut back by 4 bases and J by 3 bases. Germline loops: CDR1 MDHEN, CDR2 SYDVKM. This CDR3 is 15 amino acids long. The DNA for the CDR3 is TGTGCCAGCAGTTCCCGACTAGCGGGGGAAGAGACCCAGTACTTC. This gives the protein CASSSRLAGEETQYF.

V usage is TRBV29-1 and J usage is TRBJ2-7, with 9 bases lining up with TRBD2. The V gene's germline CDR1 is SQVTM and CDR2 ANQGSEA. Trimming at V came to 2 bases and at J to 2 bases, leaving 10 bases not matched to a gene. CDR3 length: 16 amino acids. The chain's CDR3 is CSVELARLADTYEQYF. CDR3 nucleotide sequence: TGCAGCGTTGAACTTGCCAGACTAGCGGATACCTACGAGCAGTACTTC.

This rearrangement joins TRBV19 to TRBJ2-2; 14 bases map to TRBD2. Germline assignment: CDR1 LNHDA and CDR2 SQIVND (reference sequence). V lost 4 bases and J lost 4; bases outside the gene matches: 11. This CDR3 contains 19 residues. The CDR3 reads CASSTTRLAGGSGTGELFF. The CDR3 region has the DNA TGTGCCAGTAGTACCACTCGACTAGCGGGAGGGTCAGGCACCGGGGAGCTGTTTTTT.

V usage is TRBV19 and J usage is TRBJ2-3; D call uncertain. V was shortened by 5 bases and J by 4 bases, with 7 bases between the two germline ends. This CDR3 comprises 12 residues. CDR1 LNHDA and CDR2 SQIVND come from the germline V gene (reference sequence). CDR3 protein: CASSPPSDTQYF. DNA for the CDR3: TGTGCCAGTAGTCCGCCGTCAGATACGCAGTATTTT.

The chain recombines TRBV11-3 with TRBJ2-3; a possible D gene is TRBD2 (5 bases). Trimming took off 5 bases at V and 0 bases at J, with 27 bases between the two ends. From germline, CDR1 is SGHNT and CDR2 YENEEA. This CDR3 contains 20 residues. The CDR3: CASSKPDLGDLRTSTDTQYF. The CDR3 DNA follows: TGTGCCAGCAGCAAACCGGACTTGGGAGACCTTAGAACGAGCACAGATACGCAGTATTTT.

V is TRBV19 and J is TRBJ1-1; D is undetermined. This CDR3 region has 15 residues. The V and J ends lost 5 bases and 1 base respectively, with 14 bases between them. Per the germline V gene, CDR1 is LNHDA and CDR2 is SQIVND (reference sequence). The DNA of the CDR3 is TGTGCCAGTAGTGGGGAGGGTCAAGGGAACACTGAAGCTTTCTTT. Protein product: CASSGEGQGNTEAFF. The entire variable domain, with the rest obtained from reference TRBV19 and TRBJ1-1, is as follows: DGGITQSPKYLFRKEGQNVTLSCEQNLNHDAMYWYRQDPGQGLRLIYYSQIVNDFQKGDIAEGYSVSREKKESFPLTVTSAQKNPTAFYLCASSGEGQGNTEAFFGQGTRLTVV.

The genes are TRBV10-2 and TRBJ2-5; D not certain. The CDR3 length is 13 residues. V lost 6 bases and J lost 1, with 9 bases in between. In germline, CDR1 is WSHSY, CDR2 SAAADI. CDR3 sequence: CASRSFGQETQYF. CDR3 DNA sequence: TGCGCCAGCAGGAGTTTCGGCCAAGAGACCCAGTACTTC.

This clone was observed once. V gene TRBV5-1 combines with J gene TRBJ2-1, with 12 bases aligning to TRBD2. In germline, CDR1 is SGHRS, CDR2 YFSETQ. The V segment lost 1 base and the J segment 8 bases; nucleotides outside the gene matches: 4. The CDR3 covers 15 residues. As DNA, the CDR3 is TGCGCCAGCAGCTTGAGGACTAGCGGGAACCATGAGCAGTTCTTC. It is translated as CASSLRTSGNHEQFF.

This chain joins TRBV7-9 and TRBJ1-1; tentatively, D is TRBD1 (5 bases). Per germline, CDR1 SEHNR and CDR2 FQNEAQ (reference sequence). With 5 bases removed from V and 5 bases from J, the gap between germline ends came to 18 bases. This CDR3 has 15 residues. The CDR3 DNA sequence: TGTGCCAGCAGCCCCCGAGAAGCAGGGCCTACTGAAGCTTTCTTT. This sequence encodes CASSPREAGPTEAFF.

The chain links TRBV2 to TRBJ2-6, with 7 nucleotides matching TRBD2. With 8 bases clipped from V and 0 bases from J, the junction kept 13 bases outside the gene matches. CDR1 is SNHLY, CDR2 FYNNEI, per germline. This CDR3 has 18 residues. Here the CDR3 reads CASLGRTSLSSGANVLTF. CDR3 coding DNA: TGTGCCAGCCTCGGTCGGACTAGTTTATCCTCTGGGGCCAACGTCCTGACTTTC.

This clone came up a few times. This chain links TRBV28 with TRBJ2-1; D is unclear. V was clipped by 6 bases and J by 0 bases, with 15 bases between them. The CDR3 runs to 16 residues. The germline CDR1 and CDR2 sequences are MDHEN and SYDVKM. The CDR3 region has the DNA TGTGCCAGCAGCCACAAGACCGAAATCTCCTACAATGAGCAGTTCTTC. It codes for CASSHKTEISYNEQFF.

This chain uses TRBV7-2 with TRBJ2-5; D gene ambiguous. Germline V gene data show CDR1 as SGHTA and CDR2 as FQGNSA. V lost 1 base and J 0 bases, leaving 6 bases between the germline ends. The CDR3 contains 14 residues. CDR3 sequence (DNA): TGTGCCAGCAGCTTAGACCCGGACCAAGAGACCCAGTACTTC. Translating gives CASSLDPDQETQYF.

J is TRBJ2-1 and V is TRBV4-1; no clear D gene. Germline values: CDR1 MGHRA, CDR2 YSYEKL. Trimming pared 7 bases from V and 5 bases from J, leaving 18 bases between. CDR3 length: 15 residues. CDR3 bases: TGCGCCAGCACCCCAGGTGTAGTCCTCAACAATGAGCAGTTCTTC. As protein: CASTPGVVLNNEQFF.

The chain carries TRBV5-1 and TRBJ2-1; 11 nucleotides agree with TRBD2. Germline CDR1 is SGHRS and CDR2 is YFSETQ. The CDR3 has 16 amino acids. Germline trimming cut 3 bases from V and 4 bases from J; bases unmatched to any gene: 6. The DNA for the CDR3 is TGCGCCAGCAGCTCAACGGGACTAGCGGATTACAATGAGCAGTTCTTC. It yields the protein CASSSTGLADYNEQFF. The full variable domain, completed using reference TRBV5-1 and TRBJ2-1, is KAGVTQTPRYLIKTRGQQVTLSCSPISGHRSVSWYQQTPGQGLQFLFEYFSETQRNKGNFPGRFSGRQFSNSRSEMNVSTLELGDSALYLCASSSTGLADYNEQFFGPGTRLTVL.

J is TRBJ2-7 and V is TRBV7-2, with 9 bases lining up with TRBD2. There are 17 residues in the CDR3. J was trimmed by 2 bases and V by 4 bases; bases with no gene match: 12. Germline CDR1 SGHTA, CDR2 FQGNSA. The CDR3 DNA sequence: TGTGCCAGCAGCTCACCCACCTTAGCGGGAGACCCCTACGAGCAGTACTTC. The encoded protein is CASSSPTLAGDPYEQYF.